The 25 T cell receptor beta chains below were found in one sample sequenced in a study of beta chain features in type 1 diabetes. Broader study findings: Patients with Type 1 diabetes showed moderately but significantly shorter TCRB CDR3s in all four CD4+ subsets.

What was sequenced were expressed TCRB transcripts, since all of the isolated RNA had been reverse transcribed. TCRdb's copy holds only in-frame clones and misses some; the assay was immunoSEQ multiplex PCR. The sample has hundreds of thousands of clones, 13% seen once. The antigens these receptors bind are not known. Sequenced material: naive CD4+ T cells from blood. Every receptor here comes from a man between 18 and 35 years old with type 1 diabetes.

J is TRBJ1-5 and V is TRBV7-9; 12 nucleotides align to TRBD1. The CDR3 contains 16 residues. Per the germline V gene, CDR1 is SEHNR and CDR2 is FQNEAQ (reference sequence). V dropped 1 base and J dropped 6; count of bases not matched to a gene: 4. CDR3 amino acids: CASSLGDRGLGQPQHF. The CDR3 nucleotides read TGTGCCAGCAGCTTAGGGGACAGGGGGCTCGGTCAGCCCCAGCATTTT.

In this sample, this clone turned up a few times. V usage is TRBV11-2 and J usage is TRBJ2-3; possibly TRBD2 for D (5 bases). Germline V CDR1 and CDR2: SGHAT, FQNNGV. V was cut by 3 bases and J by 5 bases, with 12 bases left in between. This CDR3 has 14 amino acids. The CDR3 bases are TGTGCCAGCAGCTTTCTTCCGGGGATAGATACGCAGTATTTT. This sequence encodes CASSFLPGIDTQYF.

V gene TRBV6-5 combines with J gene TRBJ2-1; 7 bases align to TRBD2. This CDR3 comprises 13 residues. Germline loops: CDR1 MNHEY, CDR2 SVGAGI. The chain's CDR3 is CAARGTSYNEQFF. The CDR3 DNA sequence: TGTGCAGCGCGGGGGACCTCCTACAATGAGCAGTTCTTC.

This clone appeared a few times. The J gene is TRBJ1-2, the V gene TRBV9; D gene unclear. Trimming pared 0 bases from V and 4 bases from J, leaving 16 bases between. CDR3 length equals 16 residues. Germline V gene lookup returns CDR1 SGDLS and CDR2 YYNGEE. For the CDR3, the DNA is TGTGCCAGCAGCGTAGCTACCCCGGTCGGCCCCTATGGCTACACCTTC. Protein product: CASSVATPVGPYGYTF.

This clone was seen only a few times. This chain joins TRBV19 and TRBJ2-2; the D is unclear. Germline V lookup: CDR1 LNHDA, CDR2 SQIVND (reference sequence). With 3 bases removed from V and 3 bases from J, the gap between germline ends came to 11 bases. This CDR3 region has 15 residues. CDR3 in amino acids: CASSIGRFDTGELFF. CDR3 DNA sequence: TGTGCCAGTAGTATTGGCAGATTTGACACCGGGGAGCTGTTTTTT. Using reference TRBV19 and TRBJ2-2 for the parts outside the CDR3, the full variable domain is DGGITQSPKYLFRKEGQNVTLSCEQNLNHDAMYWYRQDPGQGLRLIYYSQIVNDFQKGDIAEGYSVSREKKESFPLTVTSAQKNPTAFYLCASSIGRFDTGELFFGEGSRLTVL.

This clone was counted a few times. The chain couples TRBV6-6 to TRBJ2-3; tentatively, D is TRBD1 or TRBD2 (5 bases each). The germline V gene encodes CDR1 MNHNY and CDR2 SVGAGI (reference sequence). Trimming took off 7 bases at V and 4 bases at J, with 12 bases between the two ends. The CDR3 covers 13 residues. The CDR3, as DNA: TGTGCCAGCATCGGTCCGGGGCCAGATACGCAGTATTTT. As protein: CASIGPGPDTQYF.

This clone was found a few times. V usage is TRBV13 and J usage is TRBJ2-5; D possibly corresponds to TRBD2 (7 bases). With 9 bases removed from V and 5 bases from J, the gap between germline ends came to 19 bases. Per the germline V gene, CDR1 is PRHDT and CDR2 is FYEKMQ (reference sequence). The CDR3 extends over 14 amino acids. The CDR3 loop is CASLSRGPGETQYF. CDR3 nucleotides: TGTGCCAGTCTTTCGCGGGGGCCGGGGGAGACCCAGTACTTC.

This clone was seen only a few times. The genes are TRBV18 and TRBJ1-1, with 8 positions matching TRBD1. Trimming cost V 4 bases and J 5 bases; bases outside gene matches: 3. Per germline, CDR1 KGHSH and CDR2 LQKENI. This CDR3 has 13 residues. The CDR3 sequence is CASSQDRETEAFF. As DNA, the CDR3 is TGTGCCAGCTCACAGGACAGGGAAACTGAAGCTTTCTTT.

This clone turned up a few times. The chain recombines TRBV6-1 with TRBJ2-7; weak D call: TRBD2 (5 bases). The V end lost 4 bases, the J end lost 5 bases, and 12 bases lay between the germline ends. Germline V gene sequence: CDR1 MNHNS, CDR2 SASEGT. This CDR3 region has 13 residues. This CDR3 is CASSANSGNEQYF. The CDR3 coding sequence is TGTGCCAGCAGTGCTAACAGCGGCAACGAGCAGTACTTC.

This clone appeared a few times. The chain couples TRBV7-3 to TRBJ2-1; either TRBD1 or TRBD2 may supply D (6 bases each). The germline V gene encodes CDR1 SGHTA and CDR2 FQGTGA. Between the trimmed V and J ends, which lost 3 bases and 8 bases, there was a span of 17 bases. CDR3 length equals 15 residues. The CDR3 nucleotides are TGTGCCAGCAGCTTCGGGACCACGGGGGCAGATGAGCAGTTCTTC. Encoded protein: CASSFGTTGADEQFF.

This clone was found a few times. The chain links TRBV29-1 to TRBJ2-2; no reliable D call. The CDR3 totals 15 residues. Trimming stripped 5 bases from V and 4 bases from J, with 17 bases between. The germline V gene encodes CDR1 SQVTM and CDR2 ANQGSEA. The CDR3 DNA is TGCAGCGTTCAGAGTCAAGTTGCGTCCACCGGGGAGCTGTTTTTT. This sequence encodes CSVQSQVASTGELFF.

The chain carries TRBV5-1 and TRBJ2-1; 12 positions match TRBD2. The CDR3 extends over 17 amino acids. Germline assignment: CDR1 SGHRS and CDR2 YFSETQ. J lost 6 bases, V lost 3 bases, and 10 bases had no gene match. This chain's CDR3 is CASSSTLTSGGSNEQFF. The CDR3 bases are TGCGCCAGCAGCTCCACATTGACTAGCGGGGGCTCCAATGAGCAGTTCTTC. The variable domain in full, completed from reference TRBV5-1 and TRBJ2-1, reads KAGVTQTPRYLIKTRGQQVTLSCSPISGHRSVSWYQQTPGQGLQFLFEYFSETQRNKGNFPGRFSGRQFSNSRSEMNVSTLELGDSALYLCASSSTLTSGGSNEQFFGPGTRLTVL.

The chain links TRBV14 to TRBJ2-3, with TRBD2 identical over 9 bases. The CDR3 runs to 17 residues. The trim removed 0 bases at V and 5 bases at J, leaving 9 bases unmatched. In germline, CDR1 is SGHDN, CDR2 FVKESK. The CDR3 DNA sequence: TGTGCCAGCAGCCAAGATCCAAGGCGGGGGGGCCTAGATACGCAGTATTTT. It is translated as CASSQDPRRGGLDTQYF.

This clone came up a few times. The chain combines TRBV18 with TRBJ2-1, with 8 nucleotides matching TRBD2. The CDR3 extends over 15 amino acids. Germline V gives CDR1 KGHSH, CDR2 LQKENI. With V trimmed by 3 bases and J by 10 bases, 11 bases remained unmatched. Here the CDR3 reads CASSPVAGGQTEQFF. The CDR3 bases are TGTGCCAGCTCACCGGTGGCGGGGGGACAAACGGAGCAGTTCTTC.

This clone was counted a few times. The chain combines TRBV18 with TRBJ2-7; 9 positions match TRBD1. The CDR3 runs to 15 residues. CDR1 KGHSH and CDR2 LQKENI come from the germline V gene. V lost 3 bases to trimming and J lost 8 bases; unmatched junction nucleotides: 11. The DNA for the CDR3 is TGTGCCAGCTCACCCCGGACAGGGGTCTGGAGGCAGCAGTACTTC. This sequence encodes CASSPRTGVWRQQYF.

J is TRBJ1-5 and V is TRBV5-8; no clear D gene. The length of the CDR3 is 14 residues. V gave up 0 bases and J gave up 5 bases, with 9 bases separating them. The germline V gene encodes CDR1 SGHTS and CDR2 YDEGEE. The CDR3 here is CASSLEPRDQPQHF. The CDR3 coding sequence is TGTGCCAGCAGCTTGGAGCCCCGGGATCAGCCCCAGCATTTT.

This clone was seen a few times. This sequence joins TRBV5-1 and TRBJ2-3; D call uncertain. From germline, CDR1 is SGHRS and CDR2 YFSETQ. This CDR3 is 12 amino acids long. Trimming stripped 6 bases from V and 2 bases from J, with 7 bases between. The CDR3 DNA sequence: TGCGCCAGCACCCCTGACACAGATACGCAGTATTTT. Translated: CASTPDTDTQYF.

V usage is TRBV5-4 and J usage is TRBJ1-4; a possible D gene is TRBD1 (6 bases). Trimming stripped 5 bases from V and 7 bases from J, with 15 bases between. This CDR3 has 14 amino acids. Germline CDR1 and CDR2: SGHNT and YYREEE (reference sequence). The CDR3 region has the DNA TGTGCCAGCAGTCACCAGGGGCCTACTGAAAAACTGTTTTTT. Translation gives CASSHQGPTEKLFF.

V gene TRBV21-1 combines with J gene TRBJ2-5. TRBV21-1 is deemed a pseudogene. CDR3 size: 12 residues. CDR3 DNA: TGTGCCAGCAGCAAAAGGGAAGAGACCCAGTACTTC. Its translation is CASSKREETQYF.

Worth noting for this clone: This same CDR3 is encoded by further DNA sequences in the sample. CDR3 sequence reads: CASSDGQGQETQYF. CDR3 nucleotides: TGTGCCAGCAGTGACGGGCAGGGCCAAGAGACCCAGTACTTC. This chain connects TRBV6-1 to TRBJ2-5; D is perhaps TRBD1 (5 bases). Deletions cut 3 bases from V and 1 base from J, with 9 bases between. Germline V gene data show CDR1 as MNHNS and CDR2 as SASEGT. CDR3 length equals 14 residues.

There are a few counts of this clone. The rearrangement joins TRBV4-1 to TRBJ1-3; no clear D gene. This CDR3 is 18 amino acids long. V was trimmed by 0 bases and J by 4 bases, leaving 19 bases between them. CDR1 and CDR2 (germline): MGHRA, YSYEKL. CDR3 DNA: TGCGCCAGCAGCCAAGATCGAACGGTTGCGGGTTCGGGAAACACCATATATTTT. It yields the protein CASSQDRTVAGSGNTIYF.

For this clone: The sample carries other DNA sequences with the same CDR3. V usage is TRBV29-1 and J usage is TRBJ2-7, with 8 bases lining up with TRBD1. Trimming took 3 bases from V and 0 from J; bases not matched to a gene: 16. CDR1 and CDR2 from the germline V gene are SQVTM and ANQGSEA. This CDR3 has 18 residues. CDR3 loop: CSVDGLVRGTGRSYEQYF. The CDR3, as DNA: TGCAGCGTTGACGGCCTAGTTCGCGGGACAGGTCGCTCCTACGAGCAGTACTTC.

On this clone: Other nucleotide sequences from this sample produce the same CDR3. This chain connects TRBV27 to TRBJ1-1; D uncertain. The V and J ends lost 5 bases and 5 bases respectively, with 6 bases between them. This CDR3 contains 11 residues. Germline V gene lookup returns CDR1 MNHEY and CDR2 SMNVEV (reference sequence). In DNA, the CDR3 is TGTGCCAGCAGTCGAGGGACTGAAGCTTTCTTT. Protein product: CASSRGTEAFF.

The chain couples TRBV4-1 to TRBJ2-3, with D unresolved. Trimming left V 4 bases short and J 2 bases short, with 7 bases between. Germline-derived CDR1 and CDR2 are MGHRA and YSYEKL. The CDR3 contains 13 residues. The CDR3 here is CASSRTLTDTQYF. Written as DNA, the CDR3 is TGCGCCAGCAGCCGAACCCTCACAGATACGCAGTATTTT.

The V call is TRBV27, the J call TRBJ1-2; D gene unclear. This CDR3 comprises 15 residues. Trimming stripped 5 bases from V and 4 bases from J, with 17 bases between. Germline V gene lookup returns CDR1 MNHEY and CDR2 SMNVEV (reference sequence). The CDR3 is CASSQDKGFGYGYTF. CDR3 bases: TGTGCCAGCAGTCAAGATAAAGGGTTCGGCTATGGCTACACCTTC.